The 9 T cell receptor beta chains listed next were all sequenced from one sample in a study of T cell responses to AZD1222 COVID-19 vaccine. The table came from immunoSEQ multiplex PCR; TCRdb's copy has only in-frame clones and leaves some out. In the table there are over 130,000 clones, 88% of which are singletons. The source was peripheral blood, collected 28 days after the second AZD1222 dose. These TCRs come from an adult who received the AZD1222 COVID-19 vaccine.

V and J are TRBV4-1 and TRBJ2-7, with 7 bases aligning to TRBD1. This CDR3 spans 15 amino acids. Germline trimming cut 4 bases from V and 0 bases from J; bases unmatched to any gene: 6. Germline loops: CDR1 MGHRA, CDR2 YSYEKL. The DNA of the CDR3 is TGCGCCAGCAGCCCACAGGGGCGTCCCTCCTACGAGCAGTACTTC. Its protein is CASSPQGRPSYEQYF.

CDR3 in DNA: TGTGCCAGCAGTTTATCGGGGGATGGCTACACCTTC. Its protein product is CASSLSGDGYTF. The chain carries TRBV27 and TRBJ1-2, with D tentatively TRBD1 (5 bases). Germline V gene lookup returns CDR1 MNHEY and CDR2 SMNVEV (reference sequence). CDR3 length: 12 amino acids. The V end was cut by 0 bases, the J end by 6 bases, with 5 bases between.

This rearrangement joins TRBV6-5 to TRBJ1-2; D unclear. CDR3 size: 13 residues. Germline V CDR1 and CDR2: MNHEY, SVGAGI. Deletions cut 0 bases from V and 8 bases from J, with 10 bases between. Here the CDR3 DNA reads TGTGCCAGCAGTTACTCGATCCACATCGGCTACACCTTC. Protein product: CASSYSIHIGYTF.

The CDR3 nucleotides read TGTGCCAGCAGTTTACAGGGGGCTACAGAGACCCAGTACTTC. Translation: CASSLQGATETQYF. V gene TRBV2 combines with J gene TRBJ2-5; 9 bases align to TRBD1. CDR3 size: 14 residues. J lost 4 bases, V lost 5 bases, and 5 bases had no gene match. Germline assignment: CDR1 SNHLY and CDR2 FYNNEI.

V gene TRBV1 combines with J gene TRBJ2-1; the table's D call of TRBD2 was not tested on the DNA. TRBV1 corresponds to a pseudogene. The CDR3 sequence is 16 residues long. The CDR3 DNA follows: TGCACCAGCAGCCTACGGCGGGGGCACTCCTACAATGAGCAGTTCTTC. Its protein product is CTSSLRRGHSYNEQFF.

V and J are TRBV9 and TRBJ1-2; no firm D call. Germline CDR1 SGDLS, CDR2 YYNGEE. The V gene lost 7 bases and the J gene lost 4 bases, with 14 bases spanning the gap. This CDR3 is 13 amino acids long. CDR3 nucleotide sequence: TGTGCCAGCTCATTGACTGACCGCTATGGCTACACCTTC. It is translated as CASSLTDRYGYTF.

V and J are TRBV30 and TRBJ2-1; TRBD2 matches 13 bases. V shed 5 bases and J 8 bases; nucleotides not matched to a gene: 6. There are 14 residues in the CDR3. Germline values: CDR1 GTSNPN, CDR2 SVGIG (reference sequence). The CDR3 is CAWETSGRADEQFF. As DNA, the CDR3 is TGTGCCTGGGAAACTAGCGGGAGGGCCGATGAGCAGTTCTTC.

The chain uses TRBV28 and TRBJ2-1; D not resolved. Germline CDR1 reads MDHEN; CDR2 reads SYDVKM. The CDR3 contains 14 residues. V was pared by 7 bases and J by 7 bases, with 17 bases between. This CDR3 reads CASTPPDRRNEQFF. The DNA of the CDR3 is TGTGCCAGCACCCCCCCAGACCGGCGAAATGAGCAGTTCTTC.

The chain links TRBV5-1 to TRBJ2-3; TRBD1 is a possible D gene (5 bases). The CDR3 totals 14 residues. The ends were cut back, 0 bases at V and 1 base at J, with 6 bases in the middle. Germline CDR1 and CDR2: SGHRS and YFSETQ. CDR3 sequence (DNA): TGCGCCAGCAGCTTGGCCAGGGGCACAGATACGCAGTATTTT. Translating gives CASSLARGTDTQYF.